One sample yielded the 30 T cell receptor beta chains listed below, sequenced in a study of brain T cells in children with intractable seizures. Only cases whose brain tissue showed the highest T cell transcript signatures were sequenced. Sequenced by immunoSEQ multiplex PCR; TCRdb stores in-frame clones only, minus some. The profile shows about 5,200 clones, 92% of them singletons. The material was resected brain tissue, obtained at surgery. The origin of the receptors is a boy younger than two with focal cortical dysplasia and intractable seizures.

The rearrangement links TRBV29-1 to TRBJ2-3; the D is unclear. The CDR3 has 13 amino acids. From germline, CDR1 is SQVTM and CDR2 ANQGSEA. V lost 4 bases to trimming and J lost 0 bases, with 8 bases between them. Written as DNA, the CDR3 is TGCAGCGTTGTTCCCCCTAGCACAGATACGCAGTATTTT. Protein product: CSVVPPSTDTQYF.

The rearrangement uses TRBV9 and TRBJ2-1, with 9 bases matching TRBD2. The V gene end was trimmed by 0 bases and the J gene end by 7 bases; junction bases not matched to a gene: 8. Germline V gives CDR1 SGDLS, CDR2 YYNGEE. CDR3 length equals 16 residues. The CDR3 sequence: CASSVVSSGIGNEQFF. The DNA for the CDR3 is TGTGCCAGCAGCGTAGTGTCTAGCGGGATTGGTAATGAGCAGTTCTTC.

This rearrangement joins TRBV19 to TRBJ1-5; 8 bases match TRBD1. This CDR3 has 14 residues. Germline lookup yields CDR1 LNHDA and CDR2 SQIVND (reference sequence). The junction had 3 bases not matched to a gene; V was cut back by 8 bases and J by 0 bases. CDR3 protein: CASRQGFSNQPQHF. The CDR3 DNA is TGTGCCAGTCGACAGGGGTTTAGCAATCAGCCCCAGCATTTT. Variable domain in full (rest from reference TRBV19 and TRBJ1-5): DGGITQSPKYLFRKEGQNVTLSCEQNLNHDAMYWYRQDPGQGLRLIYYSQIVNDFQKGDIAEGYSVSREKKESFPLTVTSAQKNPTAFYLCASRQGFSNQPQHFGDGTRLSIL.

The CDR3 protein is CASSFSSTWSNQPQHF. The CDR3 DNA sequence: TGTGCCAGCAGCTTCTCCTCCACTTGGAGCAATCAGCCCCAGCATTTT. The V and J genes are TRBV28 and TRBJ1-5; D is ambiguous. Trimming stripped 6 bases from V and 1 base from J, with 16 bases between. The CDR3 is 16 amino acids. Germline CDR1 is MDHEN and CDR2 is SYDVKM. Together with reference TRBV28 and TRBJ1-5, the CDR3 gives the full variable domain: DVKVTQSSRYLVKRTGEKVFLECVQDMDHENMFWYRQDPGLGLRLIYFSYDVKMKEKGDIPEGYSVSREKKERFSLILESASTNQTSMYLCASSFSSTWSNQPQHFGDGTRLSIL.

This chain links TRBV6-6 with TRBJ2-1; D possibly corresponds to TRBD2 (7 bases). Germline loops: CDR1 MNHNY, CDR2 SVGAGI (reference sequence). V was trimmed by 8 bases and J by 1 base, leaving 15 bases between them. CDR3 size: 15 residues. The CDR3 region is CASASGGGSYNEQFF. CDR3 DNA sequence: TGTGCCAGCGCCTCGGGGGGCGGGTCCTACAATGAGCAGTTCTTC.

The V and J genes are TRBV6-2 or TRBV6-3 and TRBJ1-1; TRBD1 is a possible D gene (5 bases). The CDR3 is 12 residues long. Germline values: CDR1 MNHEY, CDR2 SVGEGT. V lost 4 bases and J lost 13, with 16 bases in between. Here the CDR3 reads CASSSGRRKDFF. The CDR3 DNA reads TGTGCCAGCAGTTCGGGACGTAGGAAGGATTTCTTT.

The V gene is TRBV3-1 (or the pseudogene TRBV3-2), the J gene TRBJ2-7; D gene unclear. The CDR3 is 15 residues long. The germline CDR1 and CDR2 sequences are LGHDT and YNNKEL (reference sequence). Trimming cost V 4 bases and J 1 base, with 14 bases left between them. CDR3 amino acids: CASSLTEDGSYEQYF. CDR3 DNA sequence: TGTGCCAGCAGCCTTACAGAGGACGGATCCTACGAGCAGTACTTC.

The CDR3 here is CASSSPRTPAEYF. CDR3 bases: TGTGCCAGCAGTTCCCCCCGGACCCCGGCAGAGTACTTC. The chain links TRBV6-2 or TRBV6-3 to TRBJ2-7; no definite D call. The CDR3 runs to 13 residues. Germline V gene data show CDR1 as MNHEY and CDR2 as SVGEGT. Trimming removed 4 bases from V and 11 bases from J, with 18 bases in between.

V is TRBV7-9 and J is TRBJ2-3; D uncertain. The germline V gene encodes CDR1 SEHNR and CDR2 FQNEAQ (reference sequence). Trimming took 1 base from V and 10 from J, leaving 12 bases between them. The CDR3 has 13 residues. The CDR3 nucleotides are TGTGCCAGCAGCTTAGAATCGGCAGGCGCGCAGTATTTT. Translation: CASSLESAGAQYF.

The genes are TRBV7-9 and TRBJ2-3, with D tentatively TRBD1 or TRBD2 (5 bases each). V lost 6 bases and J lost 3, with 19 bases in between. The CDR3 covers 16 residues. CDR1 is SEHNR and CDR2 is FQNEAQ in the germline V gene (reference sequence). CDR3 region: CASRAPGREWTDTQYF. Here the CDR3 DNA reads TGTGCCAGCAGGGCACCGGGACGAGAGTGGACAGATACGCAGTATTTT.

This chain links TRBV14 with TRBJ1-4; D gene ambiguous. The germline CDR1 and CDR2 sequences are SGHDN and FVKESK. The V gene lost 1 base and the J gene lost 5 bases, with 17 bases spanning the gap. This CDR3 has 17 residues. The CDR3 DNA sequence: TGTGCCAGCAGCCAAGGGGGAGGTGGCAGGCCAAATGAAAAACTGTTTTTT. Its protein product is CASSQGGGGRPNEKLFF.

This chain links TRBV2 with TRBJ2-2, with no clear D. Trimming removed 1 base at V and 0 bases at J, with 15 bases between. This CDR3 has 18 amino acids. Looked up from germline, CDR1 is SNHLY and CDR2 is FYNNEI. CDR3 bases: TGTGCCAGCAGTGAAGAGCGTGGGATAGCATCGAACACCGGGGAGCTGTTTTTT. Its protein is CASSEERGIASNTGELFF.

This clone was observed once. This rearrangement joins TRBV10-2 to TRBJ2-3; the D gene could be TRBD1 or TRBD2 (5 bases each). Germline V CDR1 and CDR2: WSHSY, SAAADI. The CDR3 sequence is 19 residues long. The V gene lost 2 bases and the J gene lost 0 bases, with 21 bases spanning the gap. The CDR3 bases are TGCGCCAGCAGTGAGCCGCTAAGGGACCTTGTTCTTAGCACAGATACGCAGTATTTT. Amino acid sequence: CASSEPLRDLVLSTDTQYF.

The J gene is TRBJ1-4, the V gene TRBV19; D remains ambiguous. The CDR3 runs 15 residues. Germline V CDR1 and CDR2: LNHDA, SQIVND (reference sequence). Trimming took 1 base from V and 6 from J, leaving 12 bases between them. For the CDR3, the DNA is TGTGCCAGTAGTATAGTTGGAGGGTATGATGAAAAACTGTTTTTT. Amino acids: CASSIVGGYDEKLFF.

This sequence joins TRBV29-1 and TRBJ1-1, with unresolved D. The CDR3 is 12 amino acids. The germline CDR1 and CDR2 sequences are SQVTM and ANQGSEA. V lost 5 bases to trimming and J lost 11 bases, with 18 bases between them. The CDR3 loop is CSVTEAWDWAFF. Written as DNA, the CDR3 is TGCAGCGTTACTGAAGCGTGGGATTGGGCTTTCTTT.

The chain is built from TRBV29-1 and TRBJ2-3; D ambiguous. Looked up from germline, CDR1 is SQVTM and CDR2 is ANQGSEA. Trimming stripped 3 bases from V and 0 bases from J, with 10 bases between. CDR3 length: 14 residues. CDR3 protein: CSVDRQLSTDTQYF. The CDR3 DNA reads TGCAGCGTTGATAGGCAGCTGAGCACAGATACGCAGTATTTT.

The gene calls are TRBV7-6 and TRBJ2-1; 7 positions match TRBD1. After removal of 1 base from V and 2 bases from J, the junction contained 2 bases not matched to a gene. The CDR3 sequence is 15 residues long. Germline values: CDR1 SGHVS, CDR2 FNYEAQ. CDR3 sequence reads: CASSLDTGAYNEQFF. The DNA for the CDR3 is TGTGCCAGCAGCTTAGACACAGGGGCCTACAATGAGCAGTTCTTC.

The chain carries TRBV11-2 and TRBJ2-7; 7 positions agree with TRBD2. Per the germline V gene, CDR1 is SGHAT and CDR2 is FQNNGV. Trimming took 5 bases from V and 2 from J; bases not matched to a gene: 6. CDR3 size: 14 residues. The CDR3 loop is CASSPYGGTYEQYF. Here the CDR3 DNA reads TGTGCCAGCAGCCCTTACGGGGGGACCTACGAGCAGTACTTC.

This rearrangement joins TRBV27 to TRBJ2-5; D remains unclear. Looked up from germline, CDR1 is MNHEY and CDR2 is SMNVEV (reference sequence). The CDR3 extends over 15 amino acids. With 3 bases removed from V and 2 bases from J, the gap between germline ends came to 13 bases. The CDR3 DNA reads TGTGCCAGCAGTTTTGGTGGCTCTTGGCAAGAGACCCAGTACTTC. Amino acids: CASSFGGSWQETQYF.

This clone was seen once. The V call is TRBV24-1, the J call TRBJ2-5, with TRBD2 matching over 10 bases. Germline-derived CDR1 and CDR2 are KGHDR and SFDVKD. V lost 3 bases and J lost 9; bases outside the gene matches: 12. The CDR3 has 16 amino acids. The CDR3 DNA reads as TGTGCCACCAGTGATCGAAAGCGGGAGGGAATGTCGGCCCAGTACTTC. As protein: CATSDRKREGMSAQYF.

V gene TRBV11-2 combines with J gene TRBJ2-1; 7 nucleotides agree with TRBD1. The germline V gene encodes CDR1 SGHAT and CDR2 FQNNGV. This CDR3 contains 15 residues. After removal of 6 bases from V and 1 base from J, the junction contained 6 bases not matched to a gene. The CDR3 region is CASSPTGISYNEQFF. The CDR3 nucleotides are TGTGCCAGCAGTCCGACAGGGATTTCCTACAATGAGCAGTTCTTC.

This chain uses TRBV2 with TRBJ2-5; 11 bases agree with TRBD2. The CDR3 covers 16 residues. V shed 2 bases and J 5 bases; nucleotides not matched to a gene: 7. Germline CDR1 and CDR2: SNHLY and FYNNEI. DNA for the CDR3: TGTGCCAGCAGTGAACTAGCGGGAGGTGGGAGGGAGACCCAGTACTTC. Translated, it gives CASSELAGGGRETQYF.

This chain's CDR3 is CATSRGVSNQPQHF. The CDR3 DNA follows: TGTGCCACCAGTCGAGGAGTTAGCAATCAGCCCCAGCATTTT. The chain is built from TRBV24-1 and TRBJ1-5; the D is unclear. Germline V lookup: CDR1 KGHDR, CDR2 SFDVKD. The CDR3 covers 14 residues. V lost 6 bases and J 0 bases, leaving 8 bases between the germline ends.

V is TRBV29-1 and J is TRBJ1-1; tentatively, D is TRBD1 (6 bases). Germline loops: CDR1 SQVTM, CDR2 ANQGSEA. V was shortened by 4 bases and J by 5 bases, with 26 bases between the two germline ends. This CDR3 is built from 17 residues. The CDR3 nucleotides are TGCAGCGTTGGAGGGCACAGGGTTCAACCCCGGGGGACTGAAGCTTTCTTT. Translated, it gives CSVGGHRVQPRGTEAFF. The variable domain in full, with the rest retrieved from reference TRBV29-1 and TRBJ1-1, is SAVISQKPSRDICQRGTSLTIQCQVDSQVTMMFWYRQQPGQSLTLIATANQGSEATYESGFVIDKFPISRPNLTFSTLTVSNMSPEDSSIYLCSVGGHRVQPRGTEAFFGQGTRLTVV.

The gene calls are TRBV15 and TRBJ2-7, with D perhaps being TRBD1 or TRBD2 (5 bases each). From germline, CDR1 is LNHNV and CDR2 YYDKDF (reference sequence). The V and J ends lost 1 base and 7 bases respectively, with 17 bases between them. This CDR3 region has 15 residues. The CDR3 protein is CATSRALGGPSEQYF. Here the CDR3 DNA reads TGTGCCACCAGCAGAGCGCTTGGGGGACCTTCGGAGCAGTACTTC. The complete variable domain, with remaining parts taken from reference TRBV15 and TRBJ2-7, reads DAMVIQNPRYQVTQFGKPVTLSCSQTLNHNVMYWYQQKSSQAPKLLFHYYDKDFNNEADTPDNFQSRRPNTSFCFLDIRSPGLGDTAMYLCATSRALGGPSEQYFGPGTRLTVT.

This sequence joins TRBV10-3 and TRBJ2-7; 7 positions match TRBD1. V was clipped by 1 base and J by 1 base; unmatched bases: 10. CDR3 length: 17 residues. Germline CDR1 reads ENHRY; CDR2 reads SYGVKD. DNA for the CDR3: TGTGCCATCAGTGAGTGGGTCCGGACAGGTCCGTCCTACGAGCAGTACTTC. Protein: CAISEWVRTGPSYEQYF.

This chain connects TRBV11-2 to TRBJ2-7, with TRBD1 identical over 10 bases. Losses at the gene ends were 3 bases for V and 0 bases for J; bases not matched to a gene: 11. Germline lookup yields CDR1 SGHAT and CDR2 FQNNGV. This CDR3 is built from 18 residues. CDR3 residues: CASSFWDRGPIYSYEQYF. The CDR3 bases are TGTGCCAGCAGCTTCTGGGACAGGGGTCCTATCTACTCCTACGAGCAGTACTTC.

The chain has TRBV5-1 and TRBJ2-7, with D unresolved. V was trimmed by 0 bases and J by 1 base, leaving 5 bases between them. Per germline, CDR1 SGHRS and CDR2 YFSETQ. The CDR3 covers 13 residues. The CDR3 bases are TGCGCCAGCAGCTTGGAATCGTCCTACGAGCAGTACTTC. It specifies CASSLESSYEQYF.

The V and J genes are TRBV27 and TRBJ2-7; TRBD1 agrees at 10 bases. CDR3 length: 15 residues. V lost 2 bases, J lost 3 bases, and 4 bases stayed unmatched. Germline CDR1 and CDR2: MNHEY and SMNVEV (reference sequence). The CDR3 loop reads CASSLAGTGDYEQYF. CDR3 nucleotide sequence: TGTGCCAGCAGTTTAGCAGGGACAGGGGACTACGAGCAGTACTTC.

The chain carries TRBV7-2 and TRBJ2-1; D not certain. The CDR3 has 14 residues. Germline V CDR1 and CDR2: SGHTA, FQGNSA. With 2 bases removed from V and 0 bases from J, the gap between germline ends came to 5 bases. The DNA of the CDR3 is TGTGCCAGCAGCTTAACTCTCTCCTACAATGAGCAGTTCTTC. It specifies CASSLTLSYNEQFF.